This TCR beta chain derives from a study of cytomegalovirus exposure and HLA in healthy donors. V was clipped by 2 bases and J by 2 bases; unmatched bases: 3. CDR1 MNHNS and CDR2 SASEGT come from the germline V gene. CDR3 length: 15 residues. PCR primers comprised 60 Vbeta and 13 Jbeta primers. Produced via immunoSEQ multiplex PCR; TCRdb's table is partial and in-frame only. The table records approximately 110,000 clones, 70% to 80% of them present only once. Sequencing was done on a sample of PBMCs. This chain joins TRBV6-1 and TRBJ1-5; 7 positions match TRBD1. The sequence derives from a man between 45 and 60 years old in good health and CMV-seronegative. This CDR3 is CASSENRGRNQPQHF. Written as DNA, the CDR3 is TGTGCCAGCAGTGAAAACAGGGGACGCAATCAGCCCCAGCATTTT.